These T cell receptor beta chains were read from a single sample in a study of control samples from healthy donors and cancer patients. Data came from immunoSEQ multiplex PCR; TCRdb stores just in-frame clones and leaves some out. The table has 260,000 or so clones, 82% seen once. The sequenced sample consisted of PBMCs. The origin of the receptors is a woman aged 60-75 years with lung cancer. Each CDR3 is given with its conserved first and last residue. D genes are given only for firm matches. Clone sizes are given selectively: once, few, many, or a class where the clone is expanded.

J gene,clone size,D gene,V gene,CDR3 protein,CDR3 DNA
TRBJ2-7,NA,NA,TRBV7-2,CASSLLYEQYF,TGTGCCAGCAGCTTACTCTACGAGCAGTACTTC
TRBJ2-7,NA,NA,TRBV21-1,CASSHIKDRGSYEQYF,TGTGCCAGCAGCCACATAAAGGACAGGGGCTCCTACGAGCAGTACTTC
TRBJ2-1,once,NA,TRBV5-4,CASSLGSTFYNEQFF,TGTGCCAGCAGCTTGGGAAGTACCTTCTACAATGAGCAGTTCTTC
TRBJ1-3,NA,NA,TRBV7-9,CASSFGRALRNTIYF,TGTGCCAGCAGCTTTGGCAGGGCTTTGAGAAACACCATATATTTT
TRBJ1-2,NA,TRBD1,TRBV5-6,CASIRRTGERDDGYTF,TGTGCCAGCATCCGAAGGACAGGGGAAAGAGACGATGGCTACACCTTC
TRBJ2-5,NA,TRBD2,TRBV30,CAWIQGLAGGRETQYF,TGTGCCTGGATCCAGGGACTAGCGGGAGGGAGAGAGACCCAGTACTTC
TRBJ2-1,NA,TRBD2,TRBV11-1,CASSLLGPGGEQFF,TGTGCCAGCAGCCTCCTAGGGCCGGGGGGTGAGCAGTTCTTC
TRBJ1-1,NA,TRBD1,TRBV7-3,CASSLGTGNTEAFF,TGTGCCAGCAGCCTCGGGACAGGAAACACTGAAGCTTTCTTT
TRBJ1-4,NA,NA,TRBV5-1,CASSLGLGEKLFF,TGCGCCAGCAGCTTGGGTTTAGGGGAAAAACTGTTTTTT
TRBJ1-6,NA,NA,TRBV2,CASSDSGAYNSPLHF,TGTGCCAGCAGTGACTCGGGGGCTTATAATTCACCCCTCCACTTT
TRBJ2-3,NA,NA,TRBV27,CASTPLGTDTQYF,TGTGCCAGCACCCCCTTAGGGACAGATACGCAGTATTTT
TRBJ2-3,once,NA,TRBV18,CASSPLLLAASTDTQYF,TGTGCCAGCTCACCACTACTTCTAGCCGCTAGCACAGATACGCAGTATTTT
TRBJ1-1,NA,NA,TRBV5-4,CASSPTAMNTEAFF,TGTGCCAGCAGCCCTACAGCTATGAACACTGAAGCTTTCTTT
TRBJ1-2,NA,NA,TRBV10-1,CASSAVLGGGYTF,TGCGCCAGCAGCGCCGTTCTTGGGGGTGGCTACACCTTC
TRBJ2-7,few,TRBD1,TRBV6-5,CASSNDRGLDQYF,TGTGCCAGCAGTAACGACAGGGGGTTAGACCAGTACTTC
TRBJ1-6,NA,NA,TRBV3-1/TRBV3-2,CASSPTWNSNNSPLHF,TGTGCCAGCAGTCCCACCTGGAATAGTAATAATTCACCCCTCCACTTT
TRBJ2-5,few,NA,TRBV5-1,CASSLVSNEETQYF,TGCGCCAGCAGCTTGGTCTCCAACGAAGAGACCCAGTACTTC
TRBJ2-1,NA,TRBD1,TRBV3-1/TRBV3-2,CASSPRDRGPNEQFF,TGTGCCAGCAGCCCACGGGACAGGGGACCCAATGAGCAGTTCTTC
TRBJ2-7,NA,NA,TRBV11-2,CASSTRTNGGEQYF,TGTGCCAGCAGCACCCGGACGAATGGGGGCGAGCAGTACTTC
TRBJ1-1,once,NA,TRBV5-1,CASSQSVGGLATEAFF,TGCGCCAGCAGCCAATCCGTAGGGGGGCTTGCCACTGAAGCTTTCTTT
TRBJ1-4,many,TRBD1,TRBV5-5,CASSLTGDRGEKLFF,TGTGCCAGCAGCTTAACAGGGGATCGGGGTGAAAAACTGTTTTTT
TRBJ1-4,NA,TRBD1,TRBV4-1,CASSLGQASEKLFF,TGCGCCAGCAGCTTGGGACAGGCGAGTGAAAAACTGTTTTTT
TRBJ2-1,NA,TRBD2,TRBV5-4,CASSFGPGLAGAYNEQFF,TGTGCCAGCAGCTTCGGCCCGGGTCTAGCGGGAGCCTACAATGAGCAGTTCTTC
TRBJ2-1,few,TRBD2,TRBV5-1,CASSPGARTSGSYNEQFF,TGCGCCAGCAGCCCGGGGGCCAGGACTAGCGGCTCCTACAATGAGCAGTTCTTC
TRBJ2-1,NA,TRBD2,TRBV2,CASSGGLAGLNEQFF,TGTGCCAGCAGCGGGGGACTAGCGGGGTTGAATGAGCAGTTCTTC
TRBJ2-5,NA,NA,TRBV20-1,CSAPRGQTQYF,TGCAGTGCCCCCCGCGGACAGACCCAGTACTTC
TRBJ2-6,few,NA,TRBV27,CASSSTGLLGANVLTF,TGTGCCAGCAGTTCTACGGGACTCTTGGGGGCCAACGTCCTGACTTTC
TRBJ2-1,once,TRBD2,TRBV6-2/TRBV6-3,CASSYSPSGDNYNEQFF,TGTGCCAGCAGTTACTCTCCTAGCGGAGACAACTACAATGAGCAGTTCTTC
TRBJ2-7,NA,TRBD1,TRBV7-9,CASSSFDRAAHEQYF,TGTGCCAGCAGCTCCTTCGACAGGGCAGCCCACGAGCAGTACTTC
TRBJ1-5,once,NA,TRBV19,CASSPWGRRQNQPQHF,TGTGCCAGTAGTCCGTGGGGACGGAGGCAGAATCAGCCCCAGCATTTT
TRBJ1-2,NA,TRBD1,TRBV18,CASSPGTGVDYGYTF,TGTGCCAGCTCACCAGGGACAGGGGTTGACTATGGCTACACCTTC
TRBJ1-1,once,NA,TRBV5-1,CASSLGQIQNTEAFF,TGCGCCAGCAGCTTGGGGCAGATTCAGAACACTGAAGCTTTCTTT
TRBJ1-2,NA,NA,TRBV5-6,CASRGSYGYTF,TGTGCCAGCCGGGGTTCCTATGGCTACACCTTC
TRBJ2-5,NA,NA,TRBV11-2,CASSSGTQETQYF,TGTGCCAGCAGCTCAGGGACGCAAGAGACCCAGTACTTC
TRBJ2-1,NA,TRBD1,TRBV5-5,CASSVGQAIYNEQFF,TGTGCCAGCAGCGTGGGACAGGCAATATACAATGAGCAGTTCTTC
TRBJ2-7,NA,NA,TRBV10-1,CASEEGTGIGEQYF,TGCGCCAGCGAAGAAGGGACCGGGATAGGGGAGCAGTACTTC
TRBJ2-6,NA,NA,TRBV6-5,CASSTAFSGANVLTF,TGTGCCAGTTCGACAGCATTCTCTGGGGCCAACGTCCTGACTTTC
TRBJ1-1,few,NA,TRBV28,CASSEPGGGSTEAFF,TGTGCCAGCAGTGAACCGGGAGGAGGGTCCACTGAAGCTTTCTTT